The 20 T cell receptor beta chains below were found in one sample sequenced in a study of blood T cell repertoires in COVID-19. The protocol was immunoSEQ multiplex PCR, while the TCRdb copy is restricted to in-frame clones and leaves out a portion. The table shows about 160,000 clones, with roughly 80% occurring only once. What was sequenced was peripheral blood. The receptors originated from a man in his 70s with acute or convalescent COVID-19.

V gene TRBV5-1 combines with J gene TRBJ1-2; 12 nucleotides align to TRBD1. Germline CDR1 reads SGHRS; CDR2 reads YFSETQ. V shed 4 bases and J 5 bases; nucleotides not matched to a gene: 12. The CDR3 contains 17 residues. This CDR3 reads CASSPRDRGPLPYGYTF. CDR3 nucleotides: TGCGCCAGCAGCCCCCGGGACAGGGGGCCCCTTCCTTATGGCTACACCTTC.

V usage is TRBV28 and J usage is TRBJ2-7; TRBD1 matches 7 bases. J was trimmed by 3 bases and V by 5 bases; bases with no gene match: 4. Germline V lookup: CDR1 MDHEN, CDR2 SYDVKM. The CDR3 spans 13 residues. The CDR3 is CASSPTGHYEQYF. The CDR3 DNA reads TGTGCCAGCAGTCCGACAGGGCACTACGAGCAGTACTTC.

The chain uses TRBV6-1 and TRBJ2-7, with 7 bases fitting TRBD1. V gave up 2 bases and J gave up 4 bases; unmatched junction bases: 8. Germline lookup yields CDR1 MNHNS and CDR2 SASEGT. This CDR3 comprises 15 residues. CDR3 sequence reads: CASSERQGTLYEQYF. Here the CDR3 DNA reads TGTGCCAGCAGTGAACGACAGGGAACACTATACGAGCAGTACTTC.

This sequence joins TRBV7-6 and TRBJ1-4; 8 bases match TRBD1. The CDR3 is 13 amino acids. CDR1 SGHVS and CDR2 FNYEAQ come from the germline V gene. With 5 bases clipped from V and 8 bases from J, the junction kept 4 bases outside the gene matches. For the CDR3, the DNA is TGTGCCAGCAGCATACCAGGGGGCGAAAAACTGTTTTTT. Amino acids: CASSIPGGEKLFF.

This chain uses TRBV11-3 with TRBJ2-7; the match to TRBD2 covers 9 bases. Germline values: CDR1 SGHNT, CDR2 YENEEA. The J segment lost 3 bases and the V segment lost 5 bases, leaving 11 bases of the junction unmatched. The CDR3 covers 16 residues. The CDR3 DNA reads TGTGCCAGCAGCGCTAATCCAGCGGGAGGCGGCTACGAGCAGTACTTC. This sequence encodes CASSANPAGGGYEQYF.

V gene TRBV2 combines with J gene TRBJ1-4; no clear D. This CDR3 contains 13 residues. The V end lost 6 bases, the J end lost 1 base, and 6 bases lay between the germline ends. Germline V CDR1 and CDR2: SNHLY, FYNNEI. The CDR3 loop is CASRAGTNEKLFF. CDR3 coding DNA: TGTGCCAGCAGGGCAGGAACTAATGAAAAACTGTTTTTT.

This clone turned up a few times. V is TRBV15 and J is TRBJ1-4, with no clear D. V was trimmed by 0 bases and J by 6 bases, leaving 5 bases between them. This CDR3 spans 13 amino acids. The germline V gene encodes CDR1 LNHNV and CDR2 YYDKDF (reference sequence). The CDR3 region is CATSRDNDEKLFF. Written as DNA, the CDR3 is TGTGCCACCAGCAGAGATAATGATGAAAAACTGTTTTTT.

The J gene is TRBJ2-7, the V gene TRBV13, with 13 bases that match TRBD2. V dropped 1 base and J dropped 4; count of bases not matched to a gene: 4. Per the germline V gene, CDR1 is PRHDT and CDR2 is FYEKMQ (reference sequence). The CDR3 length is 16 residues. The CDR3 bases are TGTGCCAGCAGCTTAGTAGGGACTAGCGGGAATTACGAGCAGTACTTC. Translation gives CASSLVGTSGNYEQYF.

The chain employs TRBV15 and TRBJ2-2; 7 nucleotides match TRBD1. CDR3 length: 15 amino acids. Per the germline V gene, CDR1 is LNHNV and CDR2 is YYDKDF (reference sequence). J lost 6 bases, V lost 0 bases, and 4 bases had no gene match. CDR3: CATSRDLGQAGELFF. CDR3 nucleotide sequence: TGTGCCACCAGCAGAGATCTAGGACAGGCCGGGGAGCTGTTTTTT.

This chain uses TRBV28 with TRBJ2-7, with 8 nucleotides matching TRBD1. The germline gives CDR1 MDHEN, CDR2 SYDVKM. J gave up 4 bases and V 7 bases, and 3 bases lay outside the gene matches. This CDR3 region has 12 residues. The CDR3 here is CASKGQGYEQYF. Written as DNA, the CDR3 is TGTGCCAGCAAAGGACAGGGTTACGAGCAGTACTTC. The full variable domain, completed using reference TRBV28 and TRBJ2-7, is DVKVTQSSRYLVKRTGEKVFLECVQDMDHENMFWYRQDPGLGLRLIYFSYDVKMKEKGDIPEGYSVSREKKERFSLILESASTNQTSMYLCASKGQGYEQYFGPGTRLTVT.

The rearrangement links TRBV28 to TRBJ2-1; possibly TRBD1 for D (5 bases). The V gene's germline CDR1 is MDHEN and CDR2 SYDVKM. V was shortened by 2 bases and J by 6 bases, with 17 bases between the two germline ends. This CDR3 spans 16 amino acids. The CDR3 DNA reads TGTGCCAGCAGTTTAAGAGCAGGGCAGGGCCGCAATGAGCAGTTCTTC. Translating it yields CASSLRAGQGRNEQFF. Together with reference TRBV28 and TRBJ2-1, the CDR3 gives the full variable domain: DVKVTQSSRYLVKRTGEKVFLECVQDMDHENMFWYRQDPGLGLRLIYFSYDVKMKEKGDIPEGYSVSREKKERFSLILESASTNQTSMYLCASSLRAGQGRNEQFFGPGTRLTVL.

The J gene is TRBJ1-4, the V gene TRBV28; D ambiguous. Per the germline V gene, CDR1 is MDHEN and CDR2 is SYDVKM. The CDR3 spans 12 residues. V was trimmed by 6 bases and J by 8 bases, leaving 10 bases between them. In DNA form, the CDR3 reads TGTGCCAGCAGAGACCTCGGGGAAAAACTGTTTTTT. Translation: CASRDLGEKLFF.

Of note for this clone: A much larger clone is a single base away; this may be a read error. This chain connects TRBV5-5 to TRBJ2-7; 10 nucleotides agree with TRBD1. CDR3 length: 14 residues. V shed 4 bases, J shed 6 bases, and the junction held 7 bases outside the gene matches. CDR1 SGHKS and CDR2 YYEKEE come from the germline V gene (reference sequence). The CDR3 protein is CASSTGTGVSEQYF. The CDR3 coding sequence is TGTGCCAGCAGCACCGGGACAGGGGTAAGCGAGCAGTACTTC. Using reference TRBV5-5 and TRBJ2-7 for the parts outside the CDR3, the full variable domain is DAGVTQSPTHLIKTRGQQVTLRCSPISGHKSVSWYQQVLGQGPQFIFQYYEKEERGRGNFPDRFSARQFPNYSSELNVNALLLGDSALYLCASSTGTGVSEQYFGPGTRLTVT.

V gene TRBV19 combines with J gene TRBJ2-2; TRBD1 aligns across 7 bases. Germline loops: CDR1 LNHDA, CDR2 SQIVND (reference sequence). The length of the CDR3 is 15 residues. V was clipped by 6 bases and J by 2 bases; unmatched bases: 6. CDR3 sequence: CASSLGTDNTGELFF. The CDR3 DNA reads as TGTGCCAGTAGCCTCGGGACAGACAACACCGGGGAGCTGTTTTTT.

J is TRBJ2-3 and V is TRBV12-5, with TRBD1 identical over 7 bases. The V segment lost 7 bases and the J segment 6 bases; nucleotides outside the gene matches: 7. This CDR3 has 13 amino acids. CDR1 and CDR2 from the germline V gene are LGHNT and FRNRAP. The CDR3 coding sequence is TGTGCTAGTGTGCGAAGCAGGGGGGATACGCAGTATTTT. As protein: CASVRSRGDTQYF.

To note about this clone: The same CDR3 is also encoded by other DNA sequences in this sample. J is TRBJ2-2 and V is TRBV18; 8 bases map to TRBD1. Germline V lookup: CDR1 KGHSH, CDR2 LQKENI. This CDR3 is built from 15 residues. V shed 3 bases, J shed 1 base, and the junction held 1 base outside the gene matches. The chain's CDR3 is CASSPGQGNTGELFF. In DNA, the CDR3 is TGTGCCAGCTCACCCGGACAGGGGAACACCGGGGAGCTGTTTTTT.

The chain couples TRBV4-3 to TRBJ2-1, with a possible D match to TRBD2 (7 bases). Per germline, CDR1 LGHNA and CDR2 YSLEER. This CDR3 contains 17 residues. The V end lost 0 bases, the J end lost 1 base, and 13 bases lay between the germline ends. The CDR3 DNA sequence: TGCGCCAGCAGCCAAGAATTAGAGGGGGGGTCCTACAATGAGCAGTTCTTC. Amino acid sequence: CASSQELEGGSYNEQFF.

The genes are TRBV7-9 and TRBJ1-1; D gene uncertain. The CDR3 loop spans 13 amino acids. Per germline, CDR1 SEHNR and CDR2 FQNEAQ (reference sequence). The ends were cut back, 3 bases at V and 1 base at J, with 6 bases in the middle. Here the CDR3 reads CASSFFQNTEAFF. CDR3 DNA sequence: TGTGCCAGCAGCTTTTTTCAGAACACTGAAGCTTTCTTT.

This chain uses TRBV19 with TRBJ2-5; weak D call: TRBD1 (6 bases). The V gene's germline CDR1 is LNHDA and CDR2 SQIVND (reference sequence). The V gene lost 2 bases and the J gene lost 5 bases, with 15 bases spanning the gap. The CDR3 has 15 amino acids. CDR3: CASSISLGAWETQYF. As DNA, the CDR3 is TGTGCCAGTAGTATATCTCTGGGGGCTTGGGAGACCCAGTACTTC. Variable domain in full (rest from reference TRBV19 and TRBJ2-5): DGGITQSPKYLFRKEGQNVTLSCEQNLNHDAMYWYRQDPGQGLRLIYYSQIVNDFQKGDIAEGYSVSREKKESFPLTVTSAQKNPTAFYLCASSISLGAWETQYFGPGTRLLVL.

This chain connects TRBV29-1 to TRBJ2-3; the D is unclear. The CDR3 contains 13 residues. V lost 2 bases, J lost 0 bases, and 6 bases lay in between. Germline CDR1 and CDR2: SQVTM and ANQGSEA. This chain's CDR3 is CSVEKPSTDTQYF. CDR3 DNA: TGCAGCGTTGAAAAGCCTAGCACAGATACGCAGTATTTT.